This T cell receptor (beta chain) was retrieved from a study of blood T cell repertoires in COVID-19. Study summary: Samples of COVID-19 (acute and convalescent) were obtained from the United States, Italy and Spain. The cDNA or gDNA used as material had been derived from T cells, B-cell-depleted T cells, or PBMCs.

The protocol was immunoSEQ multiplex PCR, while the TCRdb copy is restricted to in-frame clones and leaves out a portion. In the table there are approximately 170,000 clones, under 95% of which are singletons. The CDR3 totals 14 residues. Between the trimmed V and J ends, which lost 0 bases and 4 bases, there was a span of 9 bases. Germline values: CDR1 SNHLY, CDR2 FYNNEI. Patients in Seattle were enrolled during active infection, then followed longitudinally. The sequence came from a man aged 18-30 years with COVID-19, enrolled during active disease. Sequenced sample: peripheral blood. This sequence joins TRBV2 and TRBJ1-2; no clear D gene. The DNA for the CDR3 is TGTGCCAGCAGTGAAGCGGGAGAACTCTATGGCTACACCTTC. Translated: CASSEAGELYGYTF.